This T cell receptor (beta chain) is from a study of response to subunit inactivated influenza vaccine. Study-wide results and caveats: The authors suggested that few new T cells are recruited per seasonal influenza vaccination.

There are a few counts of this clonotype. Its cognate antigen is unknown. Per the germline V gene, CDR1 is DFQATT and CDR2 is SNEGSKA (reference sequence). The CDR3 sequence is 14 residues long. Germline trimming cut 4 bases from V and 7 bases from J; bases unmatched to any gene: 7. TCRdb ran MiXCR on the RT-PCR reads and lists one entry per CDR3 protein. The sample has 650,000 to 800,000 distinct CDR3 sequences; 14% are singletons. V gene TRBV20-1 combines with J gene TRBJ1-6; 7 bases agree with TRBD1. The material sequenced was PBMCs from blood, taken less than 15 days before vaccination. This clonotype was sampled from a man aged 50-60 years who received an inactivated influenza vaccine. The CDR3 region is CSAIQWDRNSPLHF. The CDR3 DNA reads TGCAGTGCTATCCAATGGGACAGAAATTCACCCCTCCACTTT.